The sequence of this T cell receptor (beta chain) was determined in a study of blood T cell repertoires in COVID-19. About the study: T cells, B-cell-depleted T cells, or PBMCs provided the cDNA or gDNA that served as material.

Method: immunoSEQ multiplex PCR; TCRdb's copy keeps in-frame clones and lacks some. The data show 300,000 to 400,000 clones, 85% to 90% seen once. Two negative PCRs, clearance, or symptom resolution characterized the recovered Cohort 3 donors. After removal of 10 bases from V and 7 bases from J, the junction contained 14 bases not matched to a gene. The CDR3 contains 15 residues. Germline V gene sequence: CDR1 MNHEY, CDR2 SVGAGI. The sequence was obtained from a man aged 18 to 30 who had recovered from COVID-19. The sample comprised PBMCs or T cells enriched from blood (not recorded which). The chain has TRBV6-5 and TRBJ1-5; 9 nucleotides line up with TRBD1. CDR3 nucleotide sequence: TGTGCCACCAAAGGGACAGGGAATTTCAAGCAGCCCCAGCATTTT. This codes for CATKGTGNFKQPQHF.